This passage covers 20 T cell receptor beta chains from one sample sequenced in a study of blood T cell repertoires in COVID-19. Some clones are missing from TCRdb's copy, which holds only in-frame ones; the method was immunoSEQ multiplex PCR. The sample includes approximately 170,000 clones, 70% to 85% of them seen just once. Sequenced input: PBMCs or T cells enriched from blood (not recorded which). The receptor source for this set is a woman younger than 45 who had recovered from COVID-19.

V usage is TRBV27 and J usage is TRBJ1-2, with D possibly being TRBD1 (6 bases). V was pared by 5 bases and J by 5 bases, with 15 bases between. Per the germline V gene, CDR1 is MNHEY and CDR2 is SMNVEV (reference sequence). This CDR3 has 14 residues. CDR3: CASSDAGVGYGYTF. CDR3 sequence (DNA): TGTGCCAGCAGTGATGCAGGGGTCGGGTATGGCTACACCTTC.

The chain links TRBV27 to TRBJ2-3; 7 nucleotides agree with TRBD1. CDR1 and CDR2 (germline): MNHEY, SMNVEV (reference sequence). The CDR3 runs 15 residues. The V segment lost 7 bases and the J segment 7 bases; nucleotides outside the gene matches: 14. CDR3 amino acids: CASNPGPGGSYTQYF. The CDR3 region has the DNA TGTGCCAGCAACCCGGGCCCAGGGGGATCGTATACGCAGTATTTT.

This sequence joins TRBV6-5 and TRBJ2-7; 9 positions match TRBD1. Germline V gives CDR1 MNHEY, CDR2 SVGAGI. J gave up 4 bases and V 5 bases, and 9 bases lay outside the gene matches. This CDR3 contains 15 residues. The CDR3 spells CASSPPGTGTYEQYF. The CDR3 DNA follows: TGTGCCAGCAGTCCCCCCGGGACAGGGACTTACGAGCAGTACTTC.

This chain joins TRBV28 and TRBJ1-5; no firm D call. V lost 8 bases and J lost 4, with 9 bases in between. There are 12 residues in the CDR3. Germline V CDR1 and CDR2: MDHEN, SYDVKM. CDR3 in amino acids: CASHPGNQPQHF. DNA for the CDR3: TGTGCCAGCCATCCGGGAAATCAGCCCCAGCATTTT.

The V and J genes are TRBV7-9 and TRBJ2-3, with no clear D. CDR3 length equals 13 residues. Trimming stripped 1 base from V and 4 bases from J, with 6 bases between. Germline CDR1 SEHNR, CDR2 FQNEAQ (reference sequence). The CDR3 sequence: CASSLGGADTQYF. The CDR3 DNA reads as TGTGCCAGCAGCTTAGGCGGTGCAGATACGCAGTATTTT. Based on the CDR3 plus reference TRBV7-9 and TRBJ2-3, the full variable domain is DTGVSQNPRHKITKRGQNVTFRCDPISEHNRLYWYRQTLGQGPEFLTYFQNEAQLEKSRLLSDRFSAERPKGSFSTLEIQRTEQGDSAMYLCASSLGGADTQYFGPGTRLTVL.

The rearrangement links TRBV30 to TRBJ2-7, with D possibly matching TRBD1 (6 bases). In germline, CDR1 is GTSNPN, CDR2 SVGIG (reference sequence). V was cut by 1 base and J by 6 bases, with 13 bases left in between. The CDR3 totals 13 residues. CDR3: CAWSGAIGGEQYF. The CDR3 nucleotides are TGTGCCTGGAGTGGGGCCATAGGGGGCGAGCAGTACTTC.

V usage is TRBV18 and J usage is TRBJ1-4, with D perhaps TRBD1 (5 bases). Germline V gene sequence: CDR1 KGHSH, CDR2 LQKENI. Trimming pared 4 bases from V and 1 base from J, leaving 10 bases between. CDR3 size: 15 residues. In DNA, the CDR3 is TGTGCCAGCTCACGGGGGGAACGAACTAATGAAAAACTGTTTTTT. Translation gives CASSRGERTNEKLFF.

V gene TRBV15 combines with J gene TRBJ1-2; the match to TRBD1 covers 7 bases. Germline-derived CDR1 and CDR2 are LNHNV and YYDKDF (reference sequence). The CDR3 has 16 amino acids. Trimming removed 4 bases from V and 0 bases from J; junction bases left unmatched: 8. CDR3 DNA: TGTGCCACCAGCAAAGGCCGACAGGGATCTAACTATGGCTACACCTTC. Protein: CATSKGRQGSNYGYTF.

V usage is TRBV9 and J usage is TRBJ2-1; 8 bases line up with TRBD2. Germline trimming cut 2 bases from V and 1 base from J; bases unmatched to any gene: 2. From germline, CDR1 is SGDLS and CDR2 YYNGEE. The CDR3 totals 15 residues. The CDR3 here is CASSVSGTSYNEQFF. The CDR3, as DNA: TGTGCCAGCAGCGTTAGCGGGACTTCCTACAATGAGCAGTTCTTC.

The chain employs TRBV19 and TRBJ2-1; 12 bases match TRBD2. J was trimmed by 4 bases and V by 7 bases; bases with no gene match: 17. The germline CDR1 and CDR2 sequences are LNHDA and SQIVND (reference sequence). The CDR3 is 19 residues long. The CDR3 DNA is TGTGCCAGTATCGGAAAATGGGCTAGCGGGAGGGTGATTTACAATGAGCAGTTCTTC. Translated, it gives CASIGKWASGRVIYNEQFF.

The rearrangement joins TRBV5-4 to TRBJ2-1; TRBD2 matches at 9 bases. V shed 4 bases, J shed 6 bases, and the junction held 17 bases outside the gene matches. This CDR3 region has 18 residues. Germline V lookup: CDR1 SGHNT, CDR2 YYREEE (reference sequence). The CDR3 coding sequence is TGTGCCAGCAGCCCCGACCCCCCCGGCGGGGGGGCGGCCAATGAGCAGTTCTTC. Its protein is CASSPDPPGGGAANEQFF.

This chain links TRBV30 with TRBJ1-5, with TRBD1 as a possible D gene (6 bases). Trimming took off 7 bases at V and 3 bases at J, with 16 bases between the two ends. The CDR3 extends over 14 amino acids. Germline CDR1 reads GTSNPN; CDR2 reads SVGIG (reference sequence). The CDR3 loop is CALRGMGANQPQHF. The CDR3 DNA sequence: TGTGCCTTGAGGGGAATGGGGGCCAATCAGCCCCAGCATTTT.

The rearrangement links TRBV7-9 to TRBJ1-6; maybe TRBD1 (6 bases). The germline V and J ends were trimmed by 6 bases and 7 bases, with 19 bases remaining between them. Germline CDR1 and CDR2: SEHNR and FQNEAQ (reference sequence). This CDR3 region has 16 residues. CDR3 protein: CASSFTPGAGNSPLHF. Written as DNA, the CDR3 is TGTGCCAGCAGTTTTACCCCAGGGGCCGGGAATTCACCCCTCCACTTT.

The chain recombines TRBV9 with TRBJ1-6; TRBD1 might be the D (5 bases). Germline CDR1 SGDLS, CDR2 YYNGEE. This CDR3 has 14 residues. V was trimmed by 3 bases and J by 4 bases, leaving 8 bases between them. The CDR3 reads CASSARQYNSPLHF. Here the CDR3 DNA reads TGTGCCAGCAGCGCCCGACAGTATAATTCACCCCTCCACTTT. The variable domain in full, with the rest retrieved from reference TRBV9 and TRBJ1-6, is DSGVTQTPKHLITATGQRVTLRCSPRSGDLSVYWYQQSLDQGLQFLIQYYNGEERAKGNILERFSAQQFPDLHSELNLSSLELGDSALYFCASSARQYNSPLHFGNGTRLTVT.

This clone has just a few counts. The genes are TRBV5-1 and TRBJ2-1; 7 positions agree with TRBD2. The trim removed 4 bases at V and 4 bases at J, leaving 11 bases unmatched. This CDR3 contains 16 residues. Germline CDR1 and CDR2: SGHRS and YFSETQ. The CDR3 spells CASSASTSQWYNEQFF. CDR3 nucleotide sequence: TGCGCCAGCAGCGCGTCGACTAGCCAGTGGTACAATGAGCAGTTCTTC.

This clone was recorded a few times. V is TRBV28 and J is TRBJ2-1; 9 bases line up with TRBD2. The CDR3 has 16 amino acids. Germline V lookup: CDR1 MDHEN, CDR2 SYDVKM. J lost 5 bases, V lost 3 bases, and 8 bases had no gene match. The CDR3 coding sequence is TGTGCCAGCAGTTTCGCCGACGGACTAGCGAACAATGAGCAGTTCTTC. Encoded protein: CASSFADGLANNEQFF.

The V gene is TRBV9, the J gene TRBJ1-6, with 10 bases that match TRBD1. Looked up from germline, CDR1 is SGDLS and CDR2 is YYNGEE. J lost 11 bases, V lost 0 bases, and 8 bases had no gene match. The CDR3 runs to 16 residues. The CDR3 DNA is TGTGCCAGCAGCGTAGCTCGGGACAGGGGTGCAACACCCCTCCACTTT. Its protein product is CASSVARDRGATPLHF.

The chain employs TRBV7-7 and TRBJ2-7; perhaps TRBD1 as D (6 bases). CDR1 SSHAT and CDR2 FNYEAQ come from the germline V gene (reference sequence). The length of the CDR3 is 12 residues. The CDR3 reads CASSLYRDEQYV. DNA of the CDR3: TGTGCTAGCAGCTTATACAGGGACGAGCAGTACGTC.

The rearrangement links TRBV5-1 to TRBJ1-1; D not certain. The CDR3 covers 17 residues. V was shortened by 0 bases and J by 0 bases, with 15 bases between the two germline ends. Germline loops: CDR1 SGHRS, CDR2 YFSETQ. CDR3 coding DNA: TGCGCCAGCAGCTTGGCGGTAGCGCCTATCATGAACACTGAAGCTTTCTTT. Amino acids: CASSLAVAPIMNTEAFF.

This sequence joins TRBV7-3 and TRBJ2-2; TRBD1 matches 9 bases. This CDR3 is 15 amino acids long. CDR1 SGHTA and CDR2 FQGTGA come from the germline V gene. V trimming: 4 bases; J trimming: 2 bases; junction bases outside the gene matches: 2. The CDR3 spells CASSWDRANTGELFF. DNA for the CDR3: TGTGCCAGCAGCTGGGACAGGGCCAACACCGGGGAGCTGTTTTTT.